These 28 T cell receptor beta chains originate from one sample sequenced in a study of blood T cell repertoires in COVID-19. Sequencing used immunoSEQ multiplex PCR; TCRdb keeps in-frame clones, though not all of them. This table holds fewer than 200,000 clones, about 86% found once. Material: PBMCs or T cells enriched from blood (not recorded which). The receptors come from a woman between 45 and 65 years old in a cohort exposed to, infected with or recovered from COVID-19 (not recorded which).

The chain combines TRBV28 with TRBJ1-1; D possibly corresponds to TRBD1 (6 bases). This CDR3 has 16 residues. V was clipped by 6 bases and J by 1 base, with 18 bases between them. Germline assignment: CDR1 MDHEN and CDR2 SYDVKM. The CDR3: CASRKPGVGKNTEAFF. The CDR3, as DNA: TGTGCCAGCAGAAAACCAGGGGTTGGGAAGAACACTGAAGCTTTCTTT. Together with reference TRBV28 and TRBJ1-1, the CDR3 gives the full variable domain: DVKVTQSSRYLVKRTGEKVFLECVQDMDHENMFWYRQDPGLGLRLIYFSYDVKMKEKGDIPEGYSVSREKKERFSLILESASTNQTSMYLCASRKPGVGKNTEAFFGQGTRLTVV.

The chain carries TRBV5-1 and TRBJ2-7; 8 nucleotides align to TRBD1. The junction had 6 bases not matched to a gene; V was cut back by 3 bases and J by 1 base. The CDR3 has 15 residues. Germline V gives CDR1 SGHRS, CDR2 YFSETQ. The CDR3 loop reads CASSSGQGRSYEQYF. DNA for the CDR3: TGCGCCAGCAGCTCCGGACAGGGAAGATCCTACGAGCAGTACTTC. Complete variable domain (other parts from reference TRBV5-1 and TRBJ2-7): KAGVTQTPRYLIKTRGQQVTLSCSPISGHRSVSWYQQTPGQGLQFLFEYFSETQRNKGNFPGRFSGRQFSNSRSEMNVSTLELGDSALYLCASSSGQGRSYEQYFGPGTRLTVT.

The chain employs TRBV5-1 and TRBJ1-4, with D uncertain. V lost 5 bases, J lost 4 bases, and 6 bases lay in between. Germline V CDR1 and CDR2: SGHRS, YFSETQ. The CDR3 totals 12 residues. CDR3 region: CASRANNEKLFF. The DNA of the CDR3 is TGCGCCAGCAGAGCGAATAATGAAAAACTGTTTTTT.

V usage is TRBV7-3 and J usage is TRBJ2-3; no firm D call. This CDR3 region has 15 residues. Trimming cost V 2 bases and J 1 base, with 10 bases left between them. Germline loops: CDR1 SGHTA, CDR2 FQGTGA. This chain's CDR3 is CASSLGVTGTDTQYF. As DNA, the CDR3 is TGTGCCAGCAGCTTAGGCGTAACAGGCACAGATACGCAGTATTTT.

The count of this clone is one. This chain joins TRBV28 and TRBJ1-4, with D tentatively TRBD1 (5 bases). This CDR3 has 16 residues. Germline CDR1 is MDHEN and CDR2 is SYDVKM. Trimming shortened V by 4 bases and J by 0 bases, and 12 bases separated the two germline ends. CDR3 DNA sequence: TGTGCCAGCAGTTCCAGGGTCCCGGCAACTAATGAAAAACTGTTTTTT. It codes for CASSSRVPATNEKLFF.

The chain is built from TRBV11-2 and TRBJ2-3, with a weak D call TRBD2 (6 bases). Germline-derived CDR1 and CDR2 are SGHAT and FQNNGV. CDR3 size: 17 residues. With 0 bases removed from V and 4 bases from J, the gap between germline ends came to 17 bases. The CDR3 bases are TGTGCCAGCAGCTTAGATTTGGGGCTAGCGTCAGCAGATACGCAGTATTTT. It yields the protein CASSLDLGLASADTQYF.

This clone appeared a few times. The chain uses TRBV28 and TRBJ2-2; 12 nucleotides line up with TRBD2. CDR3 length: 16 amino acids. V lost 3 bases, J lost 1 base, and 0 bases stayed unmatched. Germline CDR1 is MDHEN and CDR2 is SYDVKM. The CDR3 sequence: CASSLTSGGNTGELFF. CDR3 DNA sequence: TGTGCCAGCAGTTTGACTAGCGGGGGGAACACCGGGGAGCTGTTTTTT.

The chain links TRBV29-1 to TRBJ1-1; 9 nucleotides line up with TRBD1. This CDR3 contains 12 residues. V lost 7 bases and J lost 1; bases outside the gene matches: 1. Germline V gene lookup returns CDR1 SQVTM and CDR2 ANQGSEA. The CDR3 region is CSGQGGNTEAFF. DNA for the CDR3: TGCAGCGGACAGGGGGGGAACACTGAAGCTTTCTTT.

The chain has TRBV7-9 and TRBJ2-7; 14 bases match TRBD2. V shed 5 bases and J 12 bases; nucleotides not matched to a gene: 18. The CDR3 contains 17 residues. The germline CDR1 and CDR2 sequences are SEHNR and FQNEAQ (reference sequence). In DNA form, the CDR3 reads TGTGCCAGCAGCCTCGAAATTACTTCGGGACTAGCGGGAGTCAGGTACTTC. Translated: CASSLEITSGLAGVRYF.

In DNA, the CDR3 is TGTGCCAGCAGCTTAGCGGGGCAGATGCTCTATGGCTACACCTTC. Its translation is CASSLAGQMLYGYTF. The rearrangement uses TRBV7-9 and TRBJ1-2, with D perhaps matching TRBD1 (5 bases). CDR3 size: 15 residues. The germline V gene has CDR1 SEHNR and CDR2 FQNEAQ (reference sequence). V was trimmed by 0 bases and J by 4 bases, leaving 12 bases between them.

This rearrangement joins TRBV9 to TRBJ1-3, with 7 bases aligning to TRBD1. The CDR3 spans 17 residues. CDR1 is SGDLS, CDR2 YYNGEE, per germline. V shed 3 bases, J shed 1 base, and the junction held 10 bases outside the gene matches. The CDR3 is CASSGPGTDPSGNTIYF. Written as DNA, the CDR3 is TGTGCCAGCAGCGGCCCTGGGACAGACCCATCTGGAAACACCATATATTTT. Together with reference TRBV9 and TRBJ1-3, the CDR3 gives the full variable domain: DSGVTQTPKHLITATGQRVTLRCSPRSGDLSVYWYQQSLDQGLQFLIQYYNGEERAKGNILERFSAQQFPDLHSELNLSSLELGDSALYFCASSGPGTDPSGNTIYFGEGSWLTVV.

The gene calls are TRBV7-3 and TRBJ1-1, with 9 nucleotides matching TRBD1. Germline values: CDR1 SGHTA, CDR2 FQGTGA. V shed 5 bases and J 3 bases; nucleotides not matched to a gene: 7. The CDR3 has 15 amino acids. The CDR3 spells CASSTQGAGYTEAFF. The CDR3 DNA reads as TGTGCCAGCAGCACACAGGGGGCTGGGTACACTGAAGCTTTCTTT.

Note on this clone: The same CDR3 can be traced to other DNA sequences in this sample. This chain connects TRBV29-1 to TRBJ1-3; no clear D. Germline lookup yields CDR1 SQVTM and CDR2 ANQGSEA. Trimming left V 6 bases short and J 0 bases short, with 6 bases between. CDR3 size: 12 residues. The CDR3 coding sequence is TGCAGCGTACGCAGCTCTGGAAACACCATATATTTT. This gives the protein CSVRSSGNTIYF.

CDR3: CASSRGQADHGYTF. The CDR3 DNA follows: TGTGCCAGCAGCCGTGGACAGGCGGATCATGGCTACACCTTC. J is TRBJ1-2 and V is TRBV3-1 (or the pseudogene TRBV3-2); TRBD1 agrees at 7 bases. Germline values: CDR1 LGHDT, CDR2 YNNKEL (reference sequence). J gave up 6 bases and V 4 bases, and 8 bases lay outside the gene matches. This CDR3 region has 14 residues.

CDR3 region: CASRETGGIYEQYF. The CDR3 nucleotides are TGTGCCAGCAGAGAGACAGGGGGAATTTACGAGCAGTACTTC. This sequence joins TRBV28 and TRBJ2-7; the match to TRBD1 covers 9 bases. Germline trimming cut 6 bases from V and 4 bases from J; bases unmatched to any gene: 7. Germline V gene lookup returns CDR1 MDHEN and CDR2 SYDVKM. This CDR3 has 14 amino acids.

The J gene is TRBJ2-1, the V gene TRBV7-6, with D unclear. Germline-derived CDR1 and CDR2 are SGHVS and FNYEAQ. V was trimmed by 5 bases and J by 0 bases, leaving 11 bases between them. The CDR3 is 15 amino acids. CDR3 DNA sequence: TGTGCCAGCAGCGCGTCGGGTAGCTCCTACAATGAGCAGTTCTTC. It is translated as CASSASGSSYNEQFF.

The V and J genes are TRBV27 and TRBJ2-1, with D hard to call. Per the germline V gene, CDR1 is MNHEY and CDR2 is SMNVEV (reference sequence). The CDR3 is 11 residues long. V lost 7 bases to trimming and J lost 10 bases, with 11 bases between them. This CDR3 reads CASTRGGEQFF. DNA of the CDR3: TGTGCCAGCACCCGAGGCGGAGAGCAGTTCTTC.

The chain recombines TRBV2 with TRBJ2-4; 8 bases fit TRBD1. The CDR3 loop spans 18 amino acids. CDR1 is SNHLY, CDR2 FYNNEI, per germline. The V and J ends lost 5 bases and 4 bases, in that order; junction bases with no gene match: 16. The CDR3 DNA is TGTGCCAGCAGTCCGACAGGGGCCATTACTATGTTTAAAAACATTCAGTACTTC. Amino acid sequence: CASSPTGAITMFKNIQYF.

The gene calls are TRBV18 and TRBJ2-7; 7 bases are shared with TRBD1. CDR3 length: 14 amino acids. V shed 0 bases, J shed 4 bases, and the junction held 3 bases outside the gene matches. Germline V gene sequence: CDR1 KGHSH, CDR2 LQKENI. Written as DNA, the CDR3 is TGTGCCAGCTCACCACCCGGGACAGTGTACGAGCAGTACTTC. The encoded protein is CASSPPGTVYEQYF.

The J gene is TRBJ1-2, the V gene TRBV19, with TRBD1 matching 7 bases. The V segment lost 7 bases and the J segment 6 bases; nucleotides outside the gene matches: 14. There are 15 residues in the CDR3. Germline lookup yields CDR1 LNHDA and CDR2 SQIVND (reference sequence). The DNA for the CDR3 is TGTGCCAGTACGCGACAGGGCCCCCAGCTGGATGGCTACACCTTC. Protein product: CASTRQGPQLDGYTF. The full variable domain, with the rest looked up from reference TRBV19 and TRBJ1-2, is DGGITQSPKYLFRKEGQNVTLSCEQNLNHDAMYWYRQDPGQGLRLIYYSQIVNDFQKGDIAEGYSVSREKKESFPLTVTSAQKNPTAFYLCASTRQGPQLDGYTFGSGTRLTVV.

The J gene is TRBJ2-3, the V gene TRBV11-2; unclear D gene. Trimming removed 1 base from V and 2 bases from J, with 7 bases in between. This CDR3 spans 14 amino acids. CDR1 is SGHAT, CDR2 FQNNGV, per germline. The CDR3, as DNA: TGTGCCAGCAGCTTAGGACTTTCCACAGATACGCAGTATTTT. The encoded protein is CASSLGLSTDTQYF.

The rearrangement links TRBV5-4 to TRBJ1-2, with 9 bases aligning to TRBD1. V was pared by 4 bases and J by 3 bases, with 4 bases of the junction left unmatched. CDR3 size: 14 residues. Germline assignment: CDR1 SGHNT and CDR2 YYREEE (reference sequence). The CDR3, as DNA: TGTGCCAGCAGCAAGGACAGGGGCGACTATGGCTACACCTTC. Translated: CASSKDRGDYGYTF.

This chain joins TRBV27 and TRBJ1-1; D gene ambiguous. The CDR3 covers 13 residues. Germline loops: CDR1 MNHEY, CDR2 SMNVEV (reference sequence). V was shortened by 3 bases and J by 6 bases, with 11 bases between the two germline ends. The CDR3 DNA sequence: TGTGCCAGCAGTTTTGTTGGGCGCCCTGAAGCTTTCTTT. Protein product: CASSFVGRPEAFF.

The rearrangement links TRBV6-2 or TRBV6-3 to TRBJ2-1; TRBD1 aligns across 7 bases. This CDR3 has 13 residues. V shed 5 bases, J shed 7 bases, and the junction held 5 bases outside the gene matches. The V gene's germline CDR1 is MNHEY and CDR2 SVGEGT. The CDR3 bases are TGTGCCAGCAGTGGATGGACAGGAAATGAGCAGTTCTTC. Translating gives CASSGWTGNEQFF.

The chain has TRBV19 and TRBJ1-5; D remains ambiguous. The CDR3 runs 17 residues. The germline V and J ends were trimmed by 4 bases and 5 bases, with 21 bases remaining between them. Germline assignment: CDR1 LNHDA and CDR2 SQIVND (reference sequence). DNA of the CDR3: TGTGCCAGTAGTACCCCCGCCCGCCTCAGGTGGGATCAGCCCCAGCATTTT. Translating gives CASSTPARLRWDQPQHF.

This clone occurred once. V gene TRBV2 combines with J gene TRBJ1-5; 7 nucleotides match TRBD1. V lost 7 bases to trimming and J lost 6 bases; unmatched junction nucleotides: 6. The germline V gene encodes CDR1 SNHLY and CDR2 FYNNEI. This CDR3 spans 13 amino acids. The CDR3 reads CASTFDRAQPQHF. As DNA, the CDR3 is TGTGCCAGCACCTTTGACAGGGCTCAGCCCCAGCATTTT.

This clone has just a few counts. The chain combines TRBV27 with TRBJ2-6; TRBD2 might be the D (5 bases). Germline V gene lookup returns CDR1 MNHEY and CDR2 SMNVEV (reference sequence). CDR3 length equals 16 residues. The ends were cut back, 2 bases at V and 0 bases at J, with 8 bases in the middle. CDR3 amino acids: CASSLGGYSGANVLTF. CDR3 in DNA: TGTGCCAGCAGTTTAGGAGGATACTCTGGGGCCAACGTCCTGACTTTC.

The chain is built from TRBV6-2 or TRBV6-3 and TRBJ1-3; D remains ambiguous. Germline loops: CDR1 MNHEY, CDR2 SVGEGT. The CDR3 contains 13 residues. Between the trimmed V and J ends, which lost 6 bases and 4 bases, there was a span of 10 bases. The chain's CDR3 is CASSRVPGNTIYF. Written as DNA, the CDR3 is TGTGCCAGCAGCCGCGTACCCGGAAACACCATATATTTT.